What follows are 31 T cell receptor beta chains derived from one specimen sequenced in a study of blood T cell repertoires in COVID-19 (dated by TCRdb to the early 2020s). The library relied on the immunoSEQ multiplex PCR assay. The source is immuneACCESS, and TCRdb retained only in-frame sequences with V and J called. Part of the clones is not carried over; for the studies checked, unresolved V genes explain less than half of this, and the remainder is unexplained. The sample table records 130,000 to 150,000 clones; 84% of these occur just once. 5.8% of the sample goes to the ten largest clones. The sample was PBMCs or T cells enriched from blood (not recorded which). The receptors were gathered from a woman between 45 and 60 years old who had been exposed to COVID-19.

The chain uses TRBV7-2 and TRBJ2-3; D possibly corresponds to TRBD1 (6 bases). The V end was cut by 4 bases, the J end by 8 bases, with 13 bases between. Per the germline V gene, CDR1 is SGHTA and CDR2 is FQGNSA. This CDR3 spans 13 amino acids. The CDR3 reads CASSSLGAGTQYF. The CDR3 DNA reads as TGTGCCAGCAGCTCTCTGGGGGCGGGTACGCAGTATTTT. The full variable domain, with the rest looked up from reference TRBV7-2 and TRBJ2-3, is GAGVSQSPSNKVTEKGKDVELRCDPISGHTALYWYRQSLGQGLEFLIYFQGNSAPDKSGLPSDRFSAERTGGSVSTLTIQRTQQEDSAVYLCASSSLGAGTQYFGPGTRLTVL.

The chain is built from TRBV6-5 and TRBJ1-2; 7 nucleotides align to TRBD1. Looked up from germline, CDR1 is MNHEY and CDR2 is SVGAGI. V gave up 2 bases and J gave up 5 bases; unmatched junction bases: 11. The CDR3 is made up of 16 amino acids. Here the CDR3 DNA reads TGTGCCAGCAGTTACGCCCTCACCGGGACAGCATATGGCTACACCTTC. It codes for CASSYALTGTAYGYTF.

The chain links TRBV24-1 to TRBJ2-5; the D gene is possibly TRBD2 (6 bases). Trimming left V 2 bases short and J 9 bases short, with 6 bases between. The CDR3 covers 11 residues. Germline values: CDR1 KGHDR, CDR2 SFDVKD. The CDR3 sequence: CATSDSGAQYF. The CDR3 nucleotides are TGTGCCACCAGTGATTCGGGGGCCCAGTACTTC.

The chain uses TRBV5-4 and TRBJ1-1; 8 bases fit TRBD1. V lost 4 bases and J lost 8; bases outside the gene matches: 10. The CDR3 consists of 14 residues. Germline V gives CDR1 SGHNT, CDR2 YYREEE (reference sequence). CDR3 nucleotide sequence: TGTGCCAGCAGCCCCCCGGACAGGGTTCCAGAAGCTTTCTTT. This sequence encodes CASSPPDRVPEAFF. Based on the CDR3 plus reference TRBV5-4 and TRBJ1-1, the full variable domain is ETGVTQSPTHLIKTRGQQVTLRCSSQSGHNTVSWYQQALGQGPQFIFQYYREEENGRGNFPPRFSGLQFPNYSSELNVNALELDDSALYLCASSPPDRVPEAFFGQGTRLTVV.

CDR3 nucleotide sequence: TGCGCCAGCCCATCCTCTCGAACAGGGGCCGGAGCTAACTATGGCTACACCTTC. Its protein is CASPSSRTGAGANYGYTF. The J gene is TRBJ1-2, the V gene TRBV23-1; TRBD1 matches at 7 bases. TRBV23-1 carries the ORF label, with uncertain function. V trimming: 8 bases; J trimming: 0 bases; junction bases outside the gene matches: 18. This CDR3 has 18 amino acids.

The chain combines TRBV3-1 (or the pseudogene TRBV3-2) with TRBJ2-1; a weak D match, TRBD1 (6 bases). CDR3 length: 14 amino acids. Trimming pared 5 bases from V and 7 bases from J, leaving 15 bases between. Germline lookup yields CDR1 LGHDT and CDR2 YNNKEL (reference sequence). CDR3 in DNA: TGTGCCAGCAGCTACAGGGAAATGAGGAATGAGCAGTTCTTC. It codes for CASSYREMRNEQFF.

This chain connects TRBV7-2 to TRBJ1-2; 10 positions agree with TRBD1. From germline, CDR1 is SGHTA and CDR2 FQGNSA. This CDR3 comprises 16 residues. With 1 base clipped from V and 3 bases from J, the junction kept 5 bases outside the gene matches. The CDR3 loop is CASSLVTGQGHYGYTF. DNA of the CDR3: TGTGCCAGCAGCTTAGTTACGGGACAGGGGCACTATGGCTACACCTTC.

The chain links TRBV27 to TRBJ2-1, with TRBD2 identical over 14 bases. The CDR3 contains 14 residues. The trim removed 6 bases at V and 14 bases at J, leaving 9 bases unmatched. From germline, CDR1 is MNHEY and CDR2 SMNVEV (reference sequence). The DNA for the CDR3 is TGTGCCAGCAGAGGACTAGCGGGGGGTGATAAAAAGTTCTTC. Amino acids: CASRGLAGGDKKFF.

CDR3 DNA: TGTGCCAGCAGTGCCCGACAGGGAAAGGGGTACAATGAGCAGTTCTTC. Encoded protein: CASSARQGKGYNEQFF. This chain joins TRBV2 and TRBJ2-1; 7 bases match TRBD1. V shed 4 bases and J 4 bases; nucleotides not matched to a gene: 10. CDR1 SNHLY and CDR2 FYNNEI come from the germline V gene. This CDR3 comprises 16 residues.

The chain links TRBV9 to TRBJ2-3, with 11 positions matching TRBD2. CDR3 length: 16 amino acids. Per germline, CDR1 SGDLS and CDR2 YYNGEE. V dropped 3 bases and J dropped 4; count of bases not matched to a gene: 7. CDR3 amino acids: CASSDTRTSGSDTQYF. The CDR3 nucleotides read TGTGCCAGCAGCGACACAAGGACTAGCGGGTCAGATACGCAGTATTTT.

The chain uses TRBV11-2 and TRBJ1-3; D uncertain. Trimming cost V 0 bases and J 4 bases, with 4 bases left between them. This CDR3 has 13 amino acids. Germline-derived CDR1 and CDR2 are SGHAT and FQNNGV. The DNA for the CDR3 is TGTGCCAGCAGCTTAGACCGGGGAAACACCATATATTTT. Its translation: CASSLDRGNTIYF.

V usage is TRBV4-2 and J usage is TRBJ2-2; 7 bases align to TRBD2. The ends lost 6 bases at V and 1 base at J; junction bases unmatched: 5. CDR3 size: 15 residues. Germline loops: CDR1 LGHNA, CDR2 YNFKEQ. The CDR3 DNA sequence: TGTGCCAGCAGACATCTAGCGGAGAACACCGGGGAGCTGTTTTTT. Residues: CASRHLAENTGELFF.

CDR3 sequence: CASKGGFRGQPQHF. CDR3 nucleotide sequence: TGTGCCAGCAAGGGTGGCTTCAGGGGGCAGCCCCAGCATTTT. The V gene is TRBV6-5, the J gene TRBJ1-5, with 7 bases identical to TRBD1. V lost 7 bases, J lost 7 bases, and 10 bases stayed unmatched. The CDR3 extends over 14 amino acids. Per the germline V gene, CDR1 is MNHEY and CDR2 is SVGAGI.

The rearrangement links TRBV11-2 to TRBJ1-3; D uncertain. Germline V gene lookup returns CDR1 SGHAT and CDR2 FQNNGV. The CDR3 runs 14 residues. V dropped 0 bases and J dropped 3 bases, with 6 bases sitting between them. The CDR3 reads CASSLEGGGNTIYF. CDR3 nucleotides: TGTGCCAGCAGCTTAGAAGGCGGTGGAAACACCATATATTTT.

The V gene is TRBV6-4, the J gene TRBJ1-1, with TRBD1 matching 8 bases. This CDR3 has 13 residues. Looked up from germline, CDR1 is MRHNA and CDR2 is SNTAGT. V gave up 5 bases and J gave up 3 bases; unmatched junction bases: 2. The CDR3 loop is CASSKDRDTEAFF. CDR3 DNA sequence: TGTGCCAGCAGTAAGGACAGGGACACTGAAGCTTTCTTT.

With respect to this clone: Other DNA sequences in the same sample also yield this CDR3. V gene TRBV18 combines with J gene TRBJ1-1, with D unclear. This CDR3 region has 13 residues. Per germline, CDR1 KGHSH and CDR2 LQKENI. Trimming stripped 1 base from V and 4 bases from J, with 7 bases between. The CDR3 nucleotides read TGTGCCAGCTCACCACAGGGAGGCACTGAAGCTTTCTTT. This gives the protein CASSPQGGTEAFF.

The chain couples TRBV6-4 to TRBJ2-3, with 8 bases aligning to TRBD2. The CDR3 runs to 16 residues. Unmatched junction bases numbered 8, after V lost 4 bases and J lost 2 bases. The germline CDR1 and CDR2 sequences are MRHNA and SNTAGT. The CDR3 sequence is CASSVSSGGDTDTQYF. CDR3 in DNA: TGTGCCAGCAGTGTTTCGTCGGGGGGGGACACAGATACGCAGTATTTT.

J is TRBJ2-1 and V is TRBV18, with 8 bases aligning to TRBD1. The V and J ends lost 2 bases and 9 bases, in that order; junction bases with no gene match: 9. Germline V gives CDR1 KGHSH, CDR2 LQKENI. There are 15 residues in the CDR3. The CDR3 nucleotides read TGTGCCAGCTCACCATCAGGACAGGGAGCAGGTGAGCAGTTCTTC. This sequence encodes CASSPSGQGAGEQFF.

This chain uses TRBV3-1 (or the pseudogene TRBV3-2) with TRBJ2-7, with TRBD2 matching 9 bases. The CDR3 has 15 residues. V shed 1 base and J 4 bases; nucleotides not matched to a gene: 5. From germline, CDR1 is LGHDT and CDR2 YNNKEL (reference sequence). The CDR3 protein is CASSQVLAGLYEQYF. DNA for the CDR3: TGTGCCAGCAGCCAAGTCCTAGCGGGACTTTACGAGCAGTACTTC.

V usage is TRBV5-8 and J usage is TRBJ1-1; 9 nucleotides line up with TRBD1. V lost 3 bases to trimming and J lost 1 base; unmatched junction nucleotides: 13. CDR3 length equals 18 residues. Per the germline V gene, CDR1 is SGHTS and CDR2 is YDEGEE. As DNA, the CDR3 is TGTGCCAGCAGCTGGGACCCCGGACAGGGGCTCCCGAACACTGAAGCTTTCTTT. This encodes CASSWDPGQGLPNTEAFF.

The chain combines TRBV18 with TRBJ1-2; 7 bases match TRBD1. The V and J ends lost 3 bases and 5 bases, in that order; junction bases with no gene match: 6. Germline V lookup: CDR1 KGHSH, CDR2 LQKENI. CDR3 length: 14 residues. CDR3 DNA sequence: TGTGCCAGCTCACCCCAGGGACAGCTTTATGGCTACACCTTC. It specifies CASSPQGQLYGYTF. The whole variable domain, filled in from reference TRBV18 and TRBJ1-2, reads NAGVMQNPRHLVRRRGQEARLRCSPMKGHSHVYWYRQLPEEGLKFMVYLQKENIIDESGMPKERFSAEFPKEGPSILRIQQVVRGDSAAYFCASSPQGQLYGYTFGSGTRLTVV.

CDR3 sequence reads: CASSEWTGPRSDTQYF. The CDR3 region has the DNA TGTGCCAGCAGTGAATGGACAGGGCCCCGGTCAGATACGCAGTATTTT. V and J are TRBV25-1 and TRBJ2-3, with 8 nucleotides matching TRBD1. There are 16 residues in the CDR3. From germline, CDR1 is MGHDK and CDR2 SYGVNS. V shed 1 base, J shed 4 bases, and the junction held 7 bases outside the gene matches. Full variable domain (outside the CDR3, taken from reference TRBV25-1 and TRBJ2-3): EADIYQTPRYLVIGTGKKITLECSQTMGHDKMYWYQQDPGMELHLIHYSYGVNSTEKGDLSSESTVSRIRTEHFPLTLESARPSHTSQYLCASSEWTGPRSDTQYFGPGTRLTVL.

The chain combines TRBV27 with TRBJ2-7; 9 positions agree with TRBD2. With 2 bases clipped from V and 6 bases from J, the junction kept 8 bases outside the gene matches. The CDR3 has 15 residues. The germline CDR1 and CDR2 sequences are MNHEY and SMNVEV (reference sequence). CDR3 protein: CASSLRREGSGEQYF. DNA of the CDR3: TGTGCCAGCAGTTTACGGCGGGAGGGGAGCGGCGAGCAGTACTTC.

This chain links TRBV7-2 with TRBJ2-2, with D tentatively TRBD1 (6 bases). With 5 bases removed from V and 2 bases from J, the gap between germline ends came to 12 bases. Looked up from germline, CDR1 is SGHTA and CDR2 is FQGNSA. The length of the CDR3 is 15 residues. CDR3 residues: CASSREQGNTGELFF. DNA of the CDR3: TGTGCCAGCAGCAGAGAACAGGGTAACACCGGGGAGCTGTTTTTT.

The chain carries TRBV30 and TRBJ1-3; D may be TRBD1 (6 bases). V was cut by 0 bases and J by 0 bases, with 18 bases left in between. Germline V gene data show CDR1 as GTSNPN and CDR2 as SVGIG (reference sequence). This CDR3 region has 18 residues. The CDR3 nucleotides read TGTGCCTGGAGTGTATGGGCCAGGGGACAACCCTCTGGAAACACCATATATTTT. Protein: CAWSVWARGQPSGNTIYF.

The V gene is TRBV5-4, the J gene TRBJ2-5, with 8 bases identical to TRBD2. Trimming at V came to 4 bases and at J to 4 bases, leaving 6 bases not matched to a gene. Germline CDR1 is SGHNT and CDR2 is YYREEE (reference sequence). The CDR3 runs to 14 residues. The CDR3 DNA reads as TGTGCCAGCAGCCTCACTAGCGGAGGAGAGACCCAGTACTTC. Protein: CASSLTSGGETQYF. Together with reference TRBV5-4 and TRBJ2-5, the CDR3 gives the full variable domain: ETGVTQSPTHLIKTRGQQVTLRCSSQSGHNTVSWYQQALGQGPQFIFQYYREEENGRGNFPPRFSGLQFPNYSSELNVNALELDDSALYLCASSLTSGGETQYFGPGTRLLVL.

The V gene is TRBV27, the J gene TRBJ2-7; possible D gene TRBD2, 5 bases. The CDR3 is made up of 15 amino acids. CDR1 and CDR2 (germline): MNHEY, SMNVEV (reference sequence). Trimming took 4 bases from V and 0 from J, leaving 13 bases between them. The CDR3 sequence is CASSSFGESSYEQYF. In DNA form, the CDR3 reads TGTGCCAGCAGTTCATTCGGGGAGAGCTCCTACGAGCAGTACTTC.

The chain combines TRBV4-3 with TRBJ1-1, with D possibly being TRBD1 (5 bases). The CDR3 loop spans 13 amino acids. Germline loops: CDR1 LGHNA, CDR2 YSLEER. Trimming pared 0 bases from V and 7 bases from J, leaving 9 bases between. CDR3 sequence (DNA): TGCGCCAGCAGCCAAGATTGGGGCCATGAAGCTTTCTTT. Its protein is CASSQDWGHEAFF.

The rearrangement uses TRBV4-3 and TRBJ1-4; D is undetermined. Germline-derived CDR1 and CDR2 are LGHNA and YSLEER. CDR3 length equals 14 residues. V lost 4 bases and J lost 4, with 10 bases in between. CDR3 amino acids: CASSRSIYNEKLFF. The CDR3 coding sequence is TGCGCCAGCAGCCGTTCTATCTATAATGAAAAACTGTTTTTT.

This chain links TRBV25-1 with TRBJ2-4, with 8 bases matching TRBD2. There are 16 residues in the CDR3. Trimming cost V 3 bases and J 1 base; bases outside gene matches: 5. Per germline, CDR1 MGHDK and CDR2 SYGVNS. Here the CDR3 reads CASSDLGGGAKNIQYF. Here the CDR3 DNA reads TGTGCCAGCAGTGATCTTGGCGGGGGGGCCAAAAACATTCAGTACTTC.

V is TRBV29-1 and J is TRBJ2-1; D might be TRBD1 (6 bases). V was trimmed by 5 bases and J by 7 bases, leaving 21 bases between them. The CDR3 consists of 15 residues. Germline CDR1 reads SQVTM; CDR2 reads ANQGSEA. CDR3 residues: CSVITRDLRGNEQFF. In DNA, the CDR3 is TGCAGCGTTATAACTAGGGACCTCAGGGGAAATGAGCAGTTCTTC.